Presented here are 17 T cell receptor beta chains from one specimen sequenced in a study of cytomegalovirus exposure and HLA in healthy donors. The study ran its PCR with 60 Vbeta and 13 Jbeta primers. Only in-frame clones appear in the TCRdb table, and some are missing; sequencing was by immunoSEQ multiplex PCR. The table includes 150,000 to 200,000 clones, 84% detected once. Sequencing input: PBMCs. These receptors were obtained from a man aged 25-40 years in good health and CMV-seronegative.

The rearrangement links TRBV6-5 to TRBJ1-3; D remains unclear. CDR1 and CDR2 (germline): MNHEY, SVGAGI. There are 14 residues in the CDR3. The V and J ends lost 4 bases and 3 bases respectively, with 10 bases between them. The CDR3 coding sequence is TGTGCCAGCAGTTCAGCGGGCTATGGAAACACCATATATTTT. Protein sequence: CASSSAGYGNTIYF.

The chain uses TRBV7-6 and TRBJ2-7; D may be TRBD2 (5 bases). In germline, CDR1 is SGHVS, CDR2 FNYEAQ. Trimming removed 5 bases from V and 1 base from J, with 15 bases in between. The length of the CDR3 is 15 residues. CDR3 sequence reads: CASSPRGGGSYEQYF. For the CDR3, the DNA is TGTGCCAGCAGCCCCCGCGGCGGAGGTTCCTACGAGCAGTACTTC.

The V call is TRBV4-3, the J call TRBJ2-6, with TRBD2 identical over 11 bases. CDR3 length: 18 residues. V lost 2 bases, J lost 0 bases, and 3 bases stayed unmatched. CDR1 and CDR2 from the germline V gene are LGHNA and YSLEER. The CDR3 DNA sequence: TGCGCCAGCAGCCAATTAGCGGGAGGGGGCTCTGGGGCCAACGTCCTGACTTTC. It yields the protein CASSQLAGGGSGANVLTF.

The J gene is TRBJ2-3, the V gene TRBV5-4; 7 bases fit TRBD2. The CDR3 loop spans 13 amino acids. The junction had 3 bases not matched to a gene; V was cut back by 6 bases and J by 2 bases. From germline, CDR1 is SGHNT and CDR2 YYREEE (reference sequence). This chain's CDR3 is CASTGGNTDTQYF. CDR3 coding DNA: TGTGCCAGCACCGGGGGGAACACAGATACGCAGTATTTT.

This clone was found once. The V and J genes are TRBV2 and TRBJ1-6, with 9 bases matching TRBD1. Germline CDR1 and CDR2: SNHLY and FYNNEI. CDR3 length: 15 amino acids. The V segment lost 6 bases and the J segment 7 bases; nucleotides outside the gene matches: 7. For the CDR3, the DNA is TGTGCCAGCAGGGGGGGACAGGGCCCCAATTCACCCCTCCACTTT. Its protein product is CASRGGQGPNSPLHF. Filled out from reference TRBV2 and TRBJ1-6, the complete variable domain reads EPEVTQTPSHQVTQMGQEVILRCVPISNHLYFYWYRQILGQKVEFLVSFYNNEISEKSEIFDDQFSVERPDGSNFTLKIRSTKLEDSAMYFCASRGGQGPNSPLHFGNGTRLTVT.

The J gene is TRBJ1-1, the V gene TRBV7-6; 8 bases map to TRBD1. Unmatched junction bases numbered 9, after V lost 5 bases and J lost 4 bases. Germline V gene sequence: CDR1 SGHVS, CDR2 FNYEAQ. The CDR3 has 15 amino acids. The CDR3 loop reads CASSPKGQVITEAFF. CDR3 sequence (DNA): TGTGCCAGCAGCCCTAAGGGACAGGTTATCACTGAAGCTTTCTTT.

J is TRBJ1-1 and V is TRBV9; possible D gene TRBD1, 5 bases. This CDR3 region has 15 residues. The V gene's germline CDR1 is SGDLS and CDR2 YYNGEE. The V gene lost 0 bases and the J gene lost 6 bases, with 15 bases spanning the gap. In DNA form, the CDR3 reads TGTGCCAGCAGCGTAGATTGGGGGGGTGGAGCTGAAGCTTTCTTT. The encoded protein is CASSVDWGGGAEAFF.

The rearrangement joins TRBV30 to TRBJ2-3, with 12 positions matching TRBD2. CDR1 is GTSNPN, CDR2 SVGIG, per germline (reference sequence). J gave up 6 bases and V 2 bases, and 6 bases lay outside the gene matches. The CDR3 loop spans 15 amino acids. CDR3 sequence reads: CAWSLAGGVADTQYF. As DNA, the CDR3 is TGTGCCTGGAGTCTAGCGGGGGGGGTTGCTGATACGCAGTATTTT.

The table lists this clone with a few counts. The genes are TRBV7-9 and TRBJ2-2; perhaps TRBD1 as D (6 bases). The V end lost 4 bases, the J end lost 6 bases, and 12 bases lay between the germline ends. In germline, CDR1 is SEHNR, CDR2 FQNEAQ (reference sequence). The CDR3 sequence is 14 residues long. In DNA form, the CDR3 reads TGTGCCAGCAGCTCGCAACAGGGAGCCGGGGAGCTGTTTTTT. It codes for CASSSQQGAGELFF.

The J gene is TRBJ1-2, the V gene TRBV2, with D maybe TRBD1 (5 bases). V gave up 6 bases and J gave up 6 bases, with 17 bases separating them. CDR1 SNHLY and CDR2 FYNNEI come from the germline V gene. The CDR3 runs 14 residues. CDR3: CASSKNQGYHGYTF. The CDR3 DNA follows: TGTGCCAGCAGCAAGAACCAGGGATATCATGGCTACACCTTC.

The chain couples TRBV4-3 to TRBJ2-5; a possible D gene is TRBD1 (7 bases). V lost 4 bases to trimming and J lost 5 bases, with 32 bases between them. CDR1 is LGHNA and CDR2 is YSLEER in the germline V gene. The length of the CDR3 is 20 residues. The CDR3 protein is CASSPTSRSDSGSRGETQYF. CDR3 DNA sequence: TGCGCCAGCAGCCCCACCTCCCGGTCCGACTCCGGGAGCAGGGGGGAGACCCAGTACTTC.

V usage is TRBV5-4 and J usage is TRBJ2-2, with 7 bases that match TRBD2. V was pared by 4 bases and J by 0 bases, with 9 bases of the junction left unmatched. Germline assignment: CDR1 SGHNT and CDR2 YYREEE (reference sequence). The CDR3 covers 17 residues. The CDR3 here is CASSHLLAPTNTGELFF. The CDR3 nucleotides read TGTGCCAGCAGCCACCTACTAGCGCCCACGAACACCGGGGAGCTGTTTTTT.

This rearrangement joins TRBV7-2 to TRBJ2-5; the D gene is possibly TRBD2 (6 bases). V lost 3 bases, J lost 5 bases, and 22 bases lay in between. Germline CDR1 reads SGHTA; CDR2 reads FQGNSA. This CDR3 has 17 residues. The CDR3 protein is CASSFGPLRAGRETQYF. The CDR3 DNA follows: TGTGCCAGCAGCTTCGGACCCCTGCGGGCAGGGAGGGAGACCCAGTACTTC.

The chain carries TRBV2 and TRBJ2-1; a possible D gene is TRBD2 (6 bases). The CDR3 has 16 amino acids. V lost 0 bases, J lost 4 bases, and 13 bases lay in between. Germline CDR1 SNHLY, CDR2 FYNNEI. DNA for the CDR3: TGTGCCAGCAGTGAAGCCGCCGGGGGAACTTACAATGAGCAGTTCTTC. Amino acid sequence: CASSEAAGGTYNEQFF.

This rearrangement joins TRBV2 to TRBJ1-6, with 9 bases identical to TRBD1. Unmatched junction bases numbered 10, after V lost 8 bases and J lost 8 bases. Looked up from germline, CDR1 is SNHLY and CDR2 is FYNNEI. This CDR3 has 15 residues. The CDR3 here is CASRQDRGVYSPLHF. As DNA, the CDR3 is TGTGCCAGCCGCCAGGACAGGGGCGTTTATTCACCCCTCCACTTT.

In DNA, the CDR3 is TGTGCCAGCTCTCTAAAACAGGGTTATGGCTACACCTTC. The encoded protein is CASSLKQGYGYTF. The V call is TRBV14, the J call TRBJ1-2, with a possible D match to TRBD1 (6 bases). This CDR3 has 13 amino acids. Germline CDR1 and CDR2: SGHDN and FVKESK. V was clipped by 8 bases and J by 5 bases, with 15 bases between them.

The CDR3 nucleotides read TGTGCCAGCAGTTACCGACTAGCGGGAGTTGAAGACGAGCAGTACTTC. As protein: CASSYRLAGVEDEQYF. The chain has TRBV6-6 and TRBJ2-7; 12 bases match TRBD2. V lost 2 bases and J lost 5; bases outside the gene matches: 7. Germline-derived CDR1 and CDR2 are MNHNY and SVGAGI (reference sequence). The CDR3 spans 16 residues.